This T cell receptor (beta chain) derives from a study of identical twins (dated by TCRdb to 2016 to 2017). Background for the entire study: To test whether fetal clonotypes persist, the study used deep sequencing on TCR alpha and beta repertoires from monozygotic twins, unrelated adults of various ages, and cord blood. Replicate twin experiments were performed at different times using different library preparation protocols to rule out contamination. The investigation overall reported the following: Fewer insertions were carried by abundant cord blood beta clonotypes, a similar but weaker trend appeared in young adult naive repertoires, and no such trend appeared in memory repertoires. In monozygotic twins, out-of-frame TCR alpha sharing was systematically underestimated by recombination models, although the models agreed with sharing between unrelated individuals. Conclusions relied on cross-sectional statistical analysis, since the same donors could not be followed over many years. A weaker excess of twin sharing was found in beta out-of-frame sequences because the signal-to-noise ratio was lowered by fewer shared sequences. Invariant T cells such as MAIT and iNKT could partly confound zero-insertion analyses, though diverse VJ usage argued against this for most clonotypes. Compared with coincidental sharing between unrelated individuals, out-of-frame TCR alpha sequences shared between twins had an excess of sequences with low generation probability.

All donors were healthy Caucasians. Three pairs of female monozygotic twins, all aged about 18 to 30 years, were included in the twin cohort. The RNA used for TCR libraries was isolated from peripheral blood mononuclear cells. The library was produced with 5' RACE. Sequenced using an Illumina HiSeq 2000. A universal primer binding site was added through template switching, and the final cDNA carried a unique molecular identifier so that TCR cDNA molecules could be counted accurately. Specific primers in the conserved constant-segment region were used to synthesize first-strand cDNA for TCR alpha and beta chains. To control for contamination, every cDNA library carried two barcodes: a SMART-Mk sample barcode plus Illumina barcodes. TruSeq adapter sequences and Illumina sample barcodes were added in two successive PCR steps. Sequencing of the TCR alpha and beta cDNA libraries was done on the Illumina HiSeq platform using custom primers. In the paper's pipeline: MiGEC processed the raw reads to extract unique molecular identifiers, while MiXCR was used to determine the CDR3 positions. Recombination models were inferred per individual with the repgenHMM and IGoR tools using an EM algorithm. Shared clonotypes were analyzed with the tcR package in R, and sharing was normalized by the product of cloneset sizes. To study raw recombination free of thymic and clonal selection effects, out-of-frame nonproductive sequences were analyzed. TCRdb trimmed the raw reads at Q25, called clones with MiXCR and kept productive beta chains. CDR3 protein duplicates are merged, each entry listing the most common genes and DNA. The V and J calls shown here were made by TCRdb, not taken from the authors' results. Here the sample has hundreds of thousands of distinct CDR3 sequences; roughly 6.6% occur a single time. The ten most abundant clones make up less than 2% of the sample.

A word on this clonotype: The antigen it binds to is not known. No base-level quality is on record; no much larger clone is a single base apart.

This same sample was also taken into another study, of yellow fever vaccine responses in identical twins. As the second paper documents: According to the authors, the vaccine-induced T cell response in identical twins seemed to be partly convergent and partly specific to each individual. Focusing on identical twins, the study followed the T cell clones that responded to the vaccine, and did so with precision.

Sequenced sample: PBMCs. This sequence was found in a woman aged 18-35 years in good health.

CDR3 reads: CASSLDLLNYGYTF. The base sequence is TGTGCCAGCAGCTTAGATCTTCTTAACTATGGCTACACCTTC. Recombination joined TRBV11-2 with TRBJ1-2; no D gene is confidently identified. The CDR3 covers 14 residues, taking in both the cysteine and the phenylalanine. Of the read, only the CDR3 DNA is kept; its 42 bases are in frame from base 1. Trimming costs V 0 bases and J 1 base, and their ends lie 6 bases apart. The germline V gene encodes CDR1 SGHAT and CDR2 FQNNGV.